Sequencing of this T cell receptor beta chain was carried out in a study of blood T cell repertoires in COVID-19. Losses at the gene ends were 2 bases for V and 4 bases for J; bases not matched to a gene: 2. CDR3 length: 14 amino acids. The germline gives CDR1 MDHEN, CDR2 SYDVKM. The method was immunoSEQ multiplex PCR; TCRdb's version includes in-frame clones alone and lacks a portion of them. The sample holds fewer than 250,000 clones, around 80% seen once. The rearrangement uses TRBV28 and TRBJ2-7; 10 bases align to TRBD2. Sequenced input: peripheral blood. This receptor was obtained from an elderly woman with COVID-19, enrolled during active disease. The CDR3 is CASSLLAGAYEQYF. For the CDR3, the DNA is TGTGCCAGCAGTTTACTAGCGGGGGCTTACGAGCAGTACTTC.